These 26 T cell receptor beta chains came from one sample sequenced in a study of identical twins. One entry per CDR3 protein results from TCRdb running MiXCR on the 5' RACE reads. The table records 350,000 to 500,000 distinct CDR3 sequences, about 18% of them present only once. The material sequenced was naive T cells sorted from blood. These TCRs come from a man aged 50 to 59 in good health.

Many counts were recorded for this clonotype. This sequence joins TRBV7-9 and TRBJ2-7; 9 bases line up with TRBD2. V was clipped by 0 bases and J by 2 bases; unmatched bases: 8. CDR3 length equals 17 residues. Looked up from germline, CDR1 is SEHNR and CDR2 is FQNEAQ (reference sequence). The CDR3 region has the DNA TGTGCCAGCAGCTTAGCGGGGCGGGGGGGAAACCCCTACGAGCAGTACTTC. Its translation: CASSLAGRGGNPYEQYF.

This clonotype was found many times. The J gene is TRBJ1-1, the V gene TRBV7-6; tentative D call: TRBD1 (6 bases). The ends were cut back, 5 bases at V and 1 base at J, with 14 bases in the middle. The CDR3 runs to 15 residues. The germline CDR1 and CDR2 sequences are SGHVS and FNYEAQ. The DNA for the CDR3 is TGTGCCAGCAGCCGAGACCCGGGACAGAACACTGAAGCTTTCTTT. Encoded protein: CASSRDPGQNTEAFF.

The chain recombines TRBV27 with TRBJ2-1; 9 bases fit TRBD2. V trimming: 4 bases; J trimming: 2 bases; junction bases outside the gene matches: 6. CDR3 length equals 16 residues. Germline CDR1 reads MNHEY; CDR2 reads SMNVEV (reference sequence). The CDR3 here is CASSWTSEPPYNEQFF. In DNA, the CDR3 is TGTGCCAGCAGTTGGACTAGCGAACCCCCCTACAATGAGCAGTTCTTC.

This clonotype was detected only a few times. V is TRBV6-5 and J is TRBJ1-6; 9 bases are a match to TRBD1. The length of the CDR3 is 15 residues. Germline CDR1 reads MNHEY; CDR2 reads SVGAGI. V shed 0 bases, J shed 9 bases, and the junction held 3 bases outside the gene matches. CDR3 DNA: TGTGCCAGCAGTTACTCGGGACAGGGCGCTTCACCCCTCCACTTT. This translates into CASSYSGQGASPLHF.

This clonotype was recorded many times. The CDR3 coding sequence is TGCAGCGTTGACAGGGTCGACAATGAGCAGTTCTTC. Translated, it gives CSVDRVDNEQFF. The rearrangement uses TRBV29-1 and TRBJ2-1; possibly TRBD1 for D (5 bases). Germline CDR1 reads SQVTM; CDR2 reads ANQGSEA. This CDR3 has 12 amino acids. Trimming took 3 bases from V and 5 from J, leaving 8 bases between them.

This clonotype occurred many times. V and J are TRBV7-2 and TRBJ2-3; 11 bases map to TRBD2. Germline CDR1 and CDR2: SGHTA and FQGNSA. The trim removed 5 bases at V and 3 bases at J, leaving 7 bases unmatched. CDR3 length: 16 amino acids. CDR3 DNA sequence: TGTGCCAGCAGCATTCGTTTAGCGGGAGGGACAGATACGCAGTATTTT. This gives the protein CASSIRLAGGTDTQYF.

This clonotype was seen a few times. The rearrangement uses TRBV12-3 or TRBV12-4 and TRBJ1-6; no firm D call. V was pared by 5 bases and J by 10 bases, with 15 bases between. The CDR3 is made up of 14 amino acids. CDR3 coding DNA: TGTGCCAGCAGTGTGTTGGGGTACGGGTCACCCCTCCACTTT. Translating gives CASSVLGYGSPLHF.

This clonotype has at least ten counts. The V gene is TRBV5-1, the J gene TRBJ2-5; TRBD1 aligns across 8 bases. The CDR3 runs 14 residues. From germline, CDR1 is SGHRS and CDR2 YFSETQ. Losses at the gene ends were 3 bases for V and 4 bases for J; bases not matched to a gene: 5. The CDR3 DNA follows: TGCGCCAGCAGCTCGACAGGGGTCCGAGAGACCCAGTACTTC. This encodes CASSSTGVRETQYF.

This clonotype was counted between two and nine times. V usage is TRBV20-1 and J usage is TRBJ1-4; D might be TRBD1 (5 bases). The V gene's germline CDR1 is DFQATT and CDR2 SNEGSKA (reference sequence). V was clipped by 6 bases and J by 0 bases, with 11 bases between them. This CDR3 contains 14 residues. The CDR3, as DNA: TGCAGTGCATTGAGGGGCCCAACTAATGAAAAACTGTTTTTT. This translates into CSALRGPTNEKLFF.

Many counts were recorded for this clonotype. The chain employs TRBV20-1 and TRBJ1-4, with 7 bases matching TRBD1. The V and J ends lost 7 bases and 10 bases, in that order; junction bases with no gene match: 15. Germline loops: CDR1 DFQATT, CDR2 SNEGSKA (reference sequence). The CDR3 runs to 14 residues. The CDR3 spells CSGTTGSEVGKLFF. The CDR3 DNA reads as TGCAGTGGAACGACAGGGTCTGAGGTCGGAAAACTGTTTTTT.

Note on this clonotype: A much larger clone sits a single nucleotide away, making a read error possible. This chain uses TRBV6-1 with TRBJ1-2; the D gene is possibly TRBD1 (6 bases). V was clipped by 6 bases and J by 2 bases, with 10 bases between them. The CDR3 spans 13 residues. Germline V gene lookup returns CDR1 MNHNS and CDR2 SASEGT. The CDR3 sequence: CASRLDRNYGYTF. CDR3 nucleotides: TGTGCCAGCAGGTTGGACAGAAACTATGGCTACACCTTC.

This clonotype has a count of ten or more. This chain joins TRBV20-1 and TRBJ2-7, with D hard to call. V lost 6 bases and J 5 bases, leaving 8 bases between the germline ends. The germline V gene has CDR1 DFQATT and CDR2 SNEGSKA (reference sequence). The CDR3 has 10 amino acids. CDR3 sequence: CSARWNEQYF. The CDR3 nucleotides are TGCAGTGCCAGGTGGAACGAGCAGTACTTC.

The chain is built from TRBV12-3 or TRBV12-4 and TRBJ2-2; TRBD2 might be the D (6 bases). The ends were cut back, 3 bases at V and 5 bases at J, with 16 bases in the middle. CDR3 length equals 16 residues. CDR3 loop: CASSLLLAGITGELFF. CDR3 nucleotide sequence: TGTGCCAGCAGTTTGCTTTTGGCGGGGATTACCGGGGAGCTGTTTTTT.

The rearrangement uses TRBV29-1 and TRBJ2-7, with a possible D match to TRBD1 (5 bases). This CDR3 has 14 amino acids. The V gene's germline CDR1 is SQVTM and CDR2 ANQGSEA. Deletions cut 5 bases from V and 0 bases from J, with 14 bases between. CDR3 sequence: CSVRAGMGSYEQYF. In DNA, the CDR3 is TGCAGCGTTCGGGCAGGGATGGGCTCCTACGAGCAGTACTTC.

The sample holds a few counts of this clonotype. The V gene is TRBV7-2, the J gene TRBJ1-1; unclear D gene. CDR3 size: 16 residues. The germline V and J ends were trimmed by 1 base and 0 bases, with 12 bases remaining between them. From germline, CDR1 is SGHTA and CDR2 FQGNSA. This CDR3 reads CASSLVFVDLNTEAFF. DNA of the CDR3: TGTGCCAGCAGCTTAGTTTTCGTAGATCTGAACACTGAAGCTTTCTTT.

This clonotype was found many times. J is TRBJ1-1 and V is TRBV20-1, with D possibly being TRBD1 (6 bases). Germline-derived CDR1 and CDR2 are DFQATT and SNEGSKA (reference sequence). Trimming left V 5 bases short and J 6 bases short, with 31 bases between. There are 18 residues in the CDR3. CDR3 region: CSAFRSLGQGIRRAEAFF. CDR3 DNA sequence: TGCAGTGCTTTTCGGTCCCTGGGGCAGGGGATCCGGAGGGCTGAAGCTTTCTTT.

The V gene is TRBV18, the J gene TRBJ2-7; unclear D gene. The CDR3 covers 14 residues. CDR1 and CDR2 (germline): KGHSH, LQKENI. Trimming took 1 base from V and 2 from J, leaving 9 bases between them. Written as DNA, the CDR3 is TGTGCCAGCTCACCACAAGTGGGGACCTACGAGCAGTACTTC. The encoded protein is CASSPQVGTYEQYF.

This clonotype was seen many times. The V and J genes are TRBV29-1 and TRBJ2-1; D tentatively reads TRBD1 or TRBD2 (7 bases each). V was cut by 5 bases and J by 5 bases, with 16 bases left in between. The length of the CDR3 is 14 residues. Germline V gives CDR1 SQVTM, CDR2 ANQGSEA. CDR3 amino acids: CSVRGGDSHNEQFF. CDR3 nucleotide sequence: TGCAGCGTTCGAGGGGGGGACAGTCACAATGAGCAGTTCTTC.

Points on this clonotype: One junction end does not reproduce the germline sequence, and a read error may be involved. The chain links TRBV7-2 to TRBJ2-2; D is unclear. The CDR3 contains 15 residues. The V gene's germline CDR1 is SGHTA and CDR2 FQGNSA. CDR3 DNA: TGTGCCAGCAGCGCCTTTCGAACCAGACAACCCGAGCCGTTTTTT. It specifies CASSAFRTRQPEPFF.

This clonotype was observed at least ten times. This chain uses TRBV4-3 with TRBJ2-1; maybe TRBD1 (6 bases). This CDR3 contains 15 residues. Germline V gives CDR1 LGHNA, CDR2 YSLEER. V shed 0 bases and J shed 8 bases, with 14 bases lying between them. The CDR3 spells CASSQDTTGWDEQFF. DNA of the CDR3: TGCGCCAGCAGCCAAGATACTACAGGGTGGGATGAGCAGTTCTTC.

The gene calls are TRBV20-1 and TRBJ2-1; TRBD1 is a possible D gene (6 bases). This CDR3 is 13 amino acids long. Per germline, CDR1 DFQATT and CDR2 SNEGSKA (reference sequence). Between the trimmed V and J ends, which lost 0 bases and 6 bases, there was a span of 9 bases. In DNA, the CDR3 is TGCAGTGCTAGAGATGGCAGGGGCAATGAGCAGTTCTTC. This gives the protein CSARDGRGNEQFF.

This sequence joins TRBV15 and TRBJ2-7; 8 bases are a match to TRBD2. The J segment lost 7 bases and the V segment lost 1 base, leaving 15 bases of the junction unmatched. This CDR3 region has 17 residues. Germline CDR1 LNHNV, CDR2 YYDKDF (reference sequence). The CDR3 region is CATSRGRGERESREQYF. The DNA of the CDR3 is TGTGCCACCAGCAGAGGCCGGGGGGAGCGGGAGTCCCGGGAGCAGTACTTC.

This clonotype was seen at least ten times. V gene TRBV11-1 combines with J gene TRBJ2-7, with D possibly matching TRBD1 (5 bases). V was trimmed by 4 bases and J by 5 bases, leaving 27 bases between them. Germline-derived CDR1 and CDR2 are SGHAT and FQDESV (reference sequence). The CDR3 runs 18 residues. The CDR3 coding sequence is TGTGCCAGCAGCTCGACCTCCTCGACAGCAGGGATTGTCCACGAGCAGTACTTC. This gives the protein CASSSTSSTAGIVHEQYF.

The chain has TRBV5-1 and TRBJ2-3, with TRBD1 matching over 7 bases. The V segment lost 3 bases and the J segment 3 bases; nucleotides outside the gene matches: 7. Per the germline V gene, CDR1 is SGHRS and CDR2 is YFSETQ. The CDR3 covers 15 residues. For the CDR3, the DNA is TGCGCCAGCAGCTGGGCAGGGGGTGTTACAGATACGCAGTATTTT. Protein: CASSWAGGVTDTQYF.

This chain links TRBV20-1 with TRBJ1-3; D ambiguous. The germline gives CDR1 DFQATT, CDR2 SNEGSKA (reference sequence). CDR3 length: 14 amino acids. V lost 0 bases to trimming and J lost 4 bases, with 10 bases between them. The CDR3 reads CSARDRRTGNTIYF. CDR3 DNA: TGCAGTGCTAGAGATCGACGAACAGGAAACACCATATATTTT.

The chain's CDR3 is CASSYVKVAYNEQFF. The CDR3 DNA is TGTGCCAGCAGTTACGTCAAAGTGGCCTACAATGAGCAGTTCTTC. This chain connects TRBV6-5 to TRBJ2-1, with D hard to call. This CDR3 contains 15 residues. Germline CDR1 reads MNHEY; CDR2 reads SVGAGI. V shed 2 bases and J shed 2 bases, with 10 bases lying between them.